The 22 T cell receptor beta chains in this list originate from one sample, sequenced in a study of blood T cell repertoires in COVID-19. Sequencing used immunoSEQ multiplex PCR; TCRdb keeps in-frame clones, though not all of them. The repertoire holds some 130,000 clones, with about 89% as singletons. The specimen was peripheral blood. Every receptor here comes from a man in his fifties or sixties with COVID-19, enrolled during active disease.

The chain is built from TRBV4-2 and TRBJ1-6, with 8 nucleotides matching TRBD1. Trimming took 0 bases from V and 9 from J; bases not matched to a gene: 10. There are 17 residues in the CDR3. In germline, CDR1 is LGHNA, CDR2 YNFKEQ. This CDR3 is CASSQEFGQGAVSPLHF. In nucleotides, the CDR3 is TGTGCCAGCAGCCAAGAGTTCGGCCAGGGGGCGGTTTCACCCCTCCACTTT.

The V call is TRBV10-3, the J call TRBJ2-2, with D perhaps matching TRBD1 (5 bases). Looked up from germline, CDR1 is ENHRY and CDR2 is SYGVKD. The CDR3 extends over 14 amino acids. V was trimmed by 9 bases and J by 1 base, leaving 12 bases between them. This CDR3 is CAIRSTGNTGELFF. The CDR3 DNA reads TGTGCCATACGGAGTACAGGGAACACCGGGGAGCTGTTTTTT.

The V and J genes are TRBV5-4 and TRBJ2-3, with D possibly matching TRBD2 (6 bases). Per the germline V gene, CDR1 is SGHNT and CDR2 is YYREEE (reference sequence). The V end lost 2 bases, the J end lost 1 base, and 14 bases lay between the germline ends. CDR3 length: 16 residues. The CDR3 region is CASSFSGREGTDTQYF. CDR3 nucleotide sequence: TGTGCCAGCAGCTTTTCGGGCAGGGAGGGCACAGATACGCAGTATTTT.

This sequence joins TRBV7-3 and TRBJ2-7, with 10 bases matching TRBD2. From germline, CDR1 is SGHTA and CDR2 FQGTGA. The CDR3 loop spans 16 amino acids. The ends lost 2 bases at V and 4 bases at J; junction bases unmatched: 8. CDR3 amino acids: CASSLHDASGGYEQYF. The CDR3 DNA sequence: TGTGCCAGCAGCTTACACGACGCTAGCGGGGGTTACGAGCAGTACTTC.

The CDR3 DNA reads as TGTGCCAGCAGTCGGACAGGCCGACACAATCAGCCCCAGCATTTT. It yields the protein CASSRTGRHNQPQHF. The chain joins TRBV6-5 to TRBJ1-5; 7 bases agree with TRBD1. CDR3 length equals 15 residues. The V segment lost 5 bases and the J segment 3 bases; nucleotides outside the gene matches: 7. Germline CDR1 MNHEY, CDR2 SVGAGI.

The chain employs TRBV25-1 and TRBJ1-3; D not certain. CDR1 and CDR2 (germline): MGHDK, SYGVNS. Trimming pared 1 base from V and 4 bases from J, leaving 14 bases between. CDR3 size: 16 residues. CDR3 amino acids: CASSEWEGASGNTIYF. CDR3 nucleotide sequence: TGTGCCAGCAGTGAATGGGAGGGAGCGTCCGGAAACACCATATATTTT.

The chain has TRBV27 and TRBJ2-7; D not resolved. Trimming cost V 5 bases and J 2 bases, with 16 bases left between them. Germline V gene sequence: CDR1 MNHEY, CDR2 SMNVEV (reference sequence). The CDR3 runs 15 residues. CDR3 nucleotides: TGTGCCAGCAGTCCCTTCCCAGGTAGAACCTACGAGCAGTACTTC. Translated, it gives CASSPFPGRTYEQYF.

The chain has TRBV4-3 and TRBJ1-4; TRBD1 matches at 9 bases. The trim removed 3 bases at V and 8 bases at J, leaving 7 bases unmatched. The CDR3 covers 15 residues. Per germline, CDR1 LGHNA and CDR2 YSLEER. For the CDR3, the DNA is TGCGCCAGCAGCCATTCCCGGGACAGGGACGAAAAACTGTTTTTT. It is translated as CASSHSRDRDEKLFF.

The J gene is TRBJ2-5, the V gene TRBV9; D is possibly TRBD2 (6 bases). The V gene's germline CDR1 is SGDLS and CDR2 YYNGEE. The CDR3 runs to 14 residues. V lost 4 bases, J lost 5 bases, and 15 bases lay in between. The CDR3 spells CASSRDSGRETQYF. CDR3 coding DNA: TGTGCCAGCAGCAGGGACTCCGGAAGGGAGACCCAGTACTTC.

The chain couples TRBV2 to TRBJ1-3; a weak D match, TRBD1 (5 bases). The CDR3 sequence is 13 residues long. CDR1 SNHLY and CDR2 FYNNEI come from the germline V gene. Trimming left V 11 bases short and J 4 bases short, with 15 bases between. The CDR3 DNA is TGTGCCCGCGGGGGGGTCGTAGGAAACACCATATATTTT. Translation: CARGGVVGNTIYF. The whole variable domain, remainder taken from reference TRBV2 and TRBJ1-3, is EPEVTQTPSHQVTQMGQEVILRCVPISNHLYFYWYRQILGQKVEFLVSFYNNEISEKSEIFDDQFSVERPDGSNFTLKIRSTKLEDSAMYFCARGGVVGNTIYFGEGSWLTVV.

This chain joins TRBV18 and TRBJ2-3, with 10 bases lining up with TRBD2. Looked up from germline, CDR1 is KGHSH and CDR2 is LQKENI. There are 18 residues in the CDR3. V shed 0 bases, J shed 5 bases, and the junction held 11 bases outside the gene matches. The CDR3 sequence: CASSPPEWSGGAVDTQYF. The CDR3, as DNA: TGTGCCAGCTCACCACCGGAATGGAGCGGGGGGGCCGTAGATACGCAGTATTTT.

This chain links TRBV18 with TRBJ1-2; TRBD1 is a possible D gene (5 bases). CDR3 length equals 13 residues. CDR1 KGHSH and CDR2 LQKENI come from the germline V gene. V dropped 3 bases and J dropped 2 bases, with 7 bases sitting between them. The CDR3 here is CASSPTDNYGYTF. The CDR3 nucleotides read TGTGCCAGCTCACCGACAGACAACTATGGCTACACCTTC.

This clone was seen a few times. CDR3 protein: CASSMDRAAYEQYF. Written as DNA, the CDR3 is TGTGCCAGTAGTATGGACAGAGCAGCCTACGAGCAGTACTTC. This rearrangement joins TRBV19 to TRBJ2-7, with D possibly being TRBD1 (6 bases). V was trimmed by 3 bases and J by 2 bases, leaving 11 bases between them. This CDR3 contains 14 residues. CDR1 LNHDA and CDR2 SQIVND come from the germline V gene (reference sequence).

The CDR3 nucleotides are TGCGCCAGCAGCTTGGCCGAGCCAGGGGAGACCCAGTACTTC. Its translation: CASSLAEPGETQYF. The genes are TRBV5-1 and TRBJ2-5; weak D call: TRBD1 (5 bases). This CDR3 contains 14 residues. Trimming took 0 bases from V and 5 from J, leaving 11 bases between them. Germline lookup yields CDR1 SGHRS and CDR2 YFSETQ. Full variable domain (outside the CDR3, taken from reference TRBV5-1 and TRBJ2-5): KAGVTQTPRYLIKTRGQQVTLSCSPISGHRSVSWYQQTPGQGLQFLFEYFSETQRNKGNFPGRFSGRQFSNSRSEMNVSTLELGDSALYLCASSLAEPGETQYFGPGTRLLVL.

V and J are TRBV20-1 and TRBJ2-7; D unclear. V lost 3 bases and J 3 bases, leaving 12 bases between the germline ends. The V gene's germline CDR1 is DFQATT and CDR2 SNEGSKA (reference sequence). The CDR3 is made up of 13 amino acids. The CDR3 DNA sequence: TGCAGTGCTAGTGACCCAGTTTACTACGAGCAGTACTTC. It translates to CSASDPVYYEQYF.

In DNA, the CDR3 is TGTGCCAGCAGTGACCGACAGGGGGAGTACAATGAGCAGTTCTTC. It translates to CASSDRQGEYNEQFF. This sequence joins TRBV6-1 and TRBJ2-1, with 9 positions matching TRBD1. CDR3 length equals 15 residues. The V gene end was trimmed by 3 bases and the J gene end by 4 bases; junction bases not matched to a gene: 4. CDR1 is MNHNS, CDR2 SASEGT, per germline.

CDR3 sequence reads: CASSITGTHDRDTQYF. The CDR3 bases are TGTGCCAGTAGTATTACTGGGACACACGATCGGGATACGCAGTATTTT. This chain joins TRBV19 and TRBJ2-3, with a weak D call TRBD1 (6 bases). The V end was cut by 3 bases, the J end by 6 bases, with 19 bases between. The CDR3 spans 16 residues. CDR1 and CDR2 (germline): LNHDA, SQIVND (reference sequence).

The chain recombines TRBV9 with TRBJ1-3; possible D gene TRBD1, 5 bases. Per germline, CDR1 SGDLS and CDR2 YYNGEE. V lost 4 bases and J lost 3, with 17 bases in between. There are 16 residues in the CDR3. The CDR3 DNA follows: TGTGCCAGCAGCCTTTCAGGGACTCTAGATGGAAACACCATATATTTT. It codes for CASSLSGTLDGNTIYF.

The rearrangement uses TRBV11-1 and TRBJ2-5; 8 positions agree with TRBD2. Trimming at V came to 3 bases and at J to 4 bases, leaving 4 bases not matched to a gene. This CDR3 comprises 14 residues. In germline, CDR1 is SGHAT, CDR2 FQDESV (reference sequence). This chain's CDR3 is CASSLGLGGETQYF. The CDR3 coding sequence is TGTGCCAGCAGCTTGGGACTAGGAGGAGAGACCCAGTACTTC. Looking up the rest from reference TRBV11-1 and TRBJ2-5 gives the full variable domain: EAEVAQSPRYKITEKSQAVAFWCDPISGHATLYWYRQILGQGPELLVQFQDESVVDDSQLPKDRFSAERLKGVDSTLKIQPAELGDSAMYLCASSLGLGGETQYFGPGTRLLVL.

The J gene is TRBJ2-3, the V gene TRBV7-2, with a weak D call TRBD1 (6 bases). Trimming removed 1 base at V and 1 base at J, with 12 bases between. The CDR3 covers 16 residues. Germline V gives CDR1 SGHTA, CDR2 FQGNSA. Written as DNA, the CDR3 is TGTGCCAGCAGCTTAGTAATGGGGGCTGGCACAGATACGCAGTATTTT. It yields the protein CASSLVMGAGTDTQYF.

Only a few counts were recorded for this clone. CDR3 nucleotides: TGTGCCAGCAGCCTTAGGACAGGGCCCTCACCCCTCCACTTT. It specifies CASSLRTGPSPLHF. This rearrangement joins TRBV7-8 to TRBJ1-6; 8 nucleotides align to TRBD1. The CDR3 runs 14 residues. From germline, CDR1 is SGHVS and CDR2 FQNEAQ. J lost 10 bases, V lost 5 bases, and 7 bases had no gene match.

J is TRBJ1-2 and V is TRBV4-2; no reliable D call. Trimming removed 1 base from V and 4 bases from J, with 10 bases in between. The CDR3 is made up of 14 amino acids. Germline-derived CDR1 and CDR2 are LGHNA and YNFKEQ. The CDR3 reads CASSQATAGYGYTF. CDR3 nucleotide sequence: TGTGCCAGCAGCCAAGCTACTGCGGGCTATGGCTACACCTTC.